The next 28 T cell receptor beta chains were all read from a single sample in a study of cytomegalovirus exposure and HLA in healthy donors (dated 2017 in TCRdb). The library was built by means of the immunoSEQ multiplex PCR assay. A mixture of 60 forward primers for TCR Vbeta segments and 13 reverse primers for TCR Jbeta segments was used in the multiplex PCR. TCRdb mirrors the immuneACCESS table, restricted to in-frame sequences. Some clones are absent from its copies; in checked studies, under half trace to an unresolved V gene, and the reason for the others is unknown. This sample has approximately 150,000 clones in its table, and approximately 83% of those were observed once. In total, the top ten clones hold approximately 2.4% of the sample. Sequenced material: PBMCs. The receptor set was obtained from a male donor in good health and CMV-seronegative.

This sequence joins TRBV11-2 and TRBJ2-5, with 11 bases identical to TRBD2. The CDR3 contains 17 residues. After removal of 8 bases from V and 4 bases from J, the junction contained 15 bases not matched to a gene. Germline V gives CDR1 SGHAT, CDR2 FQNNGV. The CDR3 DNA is TGTGCCAGCCTCCGGCTAGCGGGAGGCCCTGGGGGAGAGACCCAGTACTTC. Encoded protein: CASLRLAGGPGGETQYF.

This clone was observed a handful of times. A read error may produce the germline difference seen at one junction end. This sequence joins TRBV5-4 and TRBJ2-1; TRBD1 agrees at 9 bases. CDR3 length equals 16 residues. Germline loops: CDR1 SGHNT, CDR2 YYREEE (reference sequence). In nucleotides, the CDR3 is TGCGCCAGCAGCCAAGGTAGACAGGGGGGCTTCAATGAGCAGTTCTTC. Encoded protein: CASSQGRQGGFNEQFF.

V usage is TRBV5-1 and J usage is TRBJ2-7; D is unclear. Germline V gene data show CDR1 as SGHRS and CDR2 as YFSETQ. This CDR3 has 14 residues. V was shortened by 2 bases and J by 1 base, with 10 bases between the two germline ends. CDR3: CASSFGGNSYEQYF. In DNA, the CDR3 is TGCGCCAGCAGCTTTGGCGGTAATTCCTACGAGCAGTACTTC.

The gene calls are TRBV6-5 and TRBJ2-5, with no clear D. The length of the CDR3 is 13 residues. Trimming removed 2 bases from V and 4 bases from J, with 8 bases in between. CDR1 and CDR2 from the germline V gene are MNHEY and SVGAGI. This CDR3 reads CASSYRLGETQYF. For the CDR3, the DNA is TGTGCCAGCAGTTACCGACTCGGAGAGACCCAGTACTTC.

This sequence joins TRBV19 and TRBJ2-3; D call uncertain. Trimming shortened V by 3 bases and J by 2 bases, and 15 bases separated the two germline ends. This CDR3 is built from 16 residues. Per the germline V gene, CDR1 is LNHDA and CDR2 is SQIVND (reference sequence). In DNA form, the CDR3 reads TGTGCCAGTAGTATCAGTTTGCGGTCATTCACAGATACGCAGTATTTT. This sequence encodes CASSISLRSFTDTQYF.

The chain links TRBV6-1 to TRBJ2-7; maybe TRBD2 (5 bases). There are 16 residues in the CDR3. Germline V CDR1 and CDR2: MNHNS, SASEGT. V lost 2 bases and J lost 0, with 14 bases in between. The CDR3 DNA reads TGTGCCAGCAGTGAAACTTACGGGATCAGCTCCTACGAGCAGTACTTC. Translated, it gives CASSETYGISSYEQYF.

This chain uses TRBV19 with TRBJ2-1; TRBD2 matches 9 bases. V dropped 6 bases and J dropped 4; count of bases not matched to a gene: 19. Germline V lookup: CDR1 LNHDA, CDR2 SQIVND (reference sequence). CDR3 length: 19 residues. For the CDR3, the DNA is TGTGCCAGTAGCCAACGGGGGGCTAGCGGGATCAACTTTTACAATGAGCAGTTCTTC. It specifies CASSQRGASGINFYNEQFF.

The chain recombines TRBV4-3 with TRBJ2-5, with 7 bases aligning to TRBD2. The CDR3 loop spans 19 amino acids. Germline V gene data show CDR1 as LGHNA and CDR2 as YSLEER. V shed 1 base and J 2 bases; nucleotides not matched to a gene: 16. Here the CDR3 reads CASSQGWAGDSAGQETQYF. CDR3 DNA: TGCGCCAGCAGCCAAGGCTGGGCGGGAGACTCGGCGGGTCAAGAGACCCAGTACTTC.

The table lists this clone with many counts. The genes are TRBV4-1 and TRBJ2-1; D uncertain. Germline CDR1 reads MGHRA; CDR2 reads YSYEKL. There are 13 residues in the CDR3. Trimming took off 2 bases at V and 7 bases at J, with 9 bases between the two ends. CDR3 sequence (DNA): TGCGCCAGCAGCCAACAACAGTCGAATGAGCAGTTCTTC. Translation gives CASSQQQSNEQFF.

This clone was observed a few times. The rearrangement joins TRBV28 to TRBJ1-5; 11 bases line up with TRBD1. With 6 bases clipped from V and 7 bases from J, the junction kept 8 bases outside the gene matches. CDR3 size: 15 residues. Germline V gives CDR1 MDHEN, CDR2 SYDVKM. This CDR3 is CASSPRTGGWQPQHF. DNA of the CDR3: TGTGCCAGCAGCCCTAGGACAGGGGGCTGGCAGCCCCAGCATTTT. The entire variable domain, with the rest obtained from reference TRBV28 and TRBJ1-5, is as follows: DVKVTQSSRYLVKRTGEKVFLECVQDMDHENMFWYRQDPGLGLRLIYFSYDVKMKEKGDIPEGYSVSREKKERFSLILESASTNQTSMYLCASSPRTGGWQPQHFGDGTRLSIL.

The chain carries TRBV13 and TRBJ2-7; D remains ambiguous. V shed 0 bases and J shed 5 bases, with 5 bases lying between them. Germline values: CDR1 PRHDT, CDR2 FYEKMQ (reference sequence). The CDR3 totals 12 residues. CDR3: CASSLGPNEQYF. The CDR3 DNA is TGTGCCAGCAGCTTAGGCCCCAACGAGCAGTACTTC.

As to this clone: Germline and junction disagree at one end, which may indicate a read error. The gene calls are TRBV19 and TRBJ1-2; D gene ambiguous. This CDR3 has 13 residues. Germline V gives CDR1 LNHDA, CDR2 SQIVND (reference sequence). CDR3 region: CASSVDRSYGYTF. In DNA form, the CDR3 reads TGTGCCAGTAGTGTAGATCGTAGCTATGGCTACACCTTC.

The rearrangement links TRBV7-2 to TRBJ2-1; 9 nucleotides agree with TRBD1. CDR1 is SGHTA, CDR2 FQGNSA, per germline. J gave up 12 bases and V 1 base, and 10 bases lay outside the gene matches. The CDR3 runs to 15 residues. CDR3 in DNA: TGTGCCAGCAGCTTAGGGGGACAGGGTGCAGTTGGGCAGTTCTTC. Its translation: CASSLGGQGAVGQFF.

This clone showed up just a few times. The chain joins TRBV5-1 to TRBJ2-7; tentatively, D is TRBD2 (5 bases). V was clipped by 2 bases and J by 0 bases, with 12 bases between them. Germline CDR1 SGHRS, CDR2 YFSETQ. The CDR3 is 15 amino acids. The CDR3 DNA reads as TGCGCCAGCAGCTTCTCTGAGGGCCACTCCTACGAGCAGTACTTC. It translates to CASSFSEGHSYEQYF.

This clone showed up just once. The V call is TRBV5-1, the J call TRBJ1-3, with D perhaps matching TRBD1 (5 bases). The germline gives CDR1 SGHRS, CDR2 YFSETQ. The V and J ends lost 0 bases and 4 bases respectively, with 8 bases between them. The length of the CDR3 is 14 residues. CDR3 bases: TGCGCCAGCAGCTTGGCGGGGGTCGGAAACACCATATATTTT. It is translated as CASSLAGVGNTIYF.

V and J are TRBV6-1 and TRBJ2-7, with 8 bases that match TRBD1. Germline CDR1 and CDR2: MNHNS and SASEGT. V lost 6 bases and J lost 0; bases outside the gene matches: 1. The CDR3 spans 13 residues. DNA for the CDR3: TGTGCCAGCAGCCAGGGGGCCTCCTACGAGCAGTACTTC. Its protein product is CASSQGASYEQYF.

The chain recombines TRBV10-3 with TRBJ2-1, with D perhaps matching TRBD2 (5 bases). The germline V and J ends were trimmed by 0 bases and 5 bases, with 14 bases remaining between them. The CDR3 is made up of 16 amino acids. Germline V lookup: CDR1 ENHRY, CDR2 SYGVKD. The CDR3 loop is CAISESFLGRNNEQFF. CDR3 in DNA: TGTGCCATCAGTGAGTCCTTCCTGGGGAGAAACAATGAGCAGTTCTTC.

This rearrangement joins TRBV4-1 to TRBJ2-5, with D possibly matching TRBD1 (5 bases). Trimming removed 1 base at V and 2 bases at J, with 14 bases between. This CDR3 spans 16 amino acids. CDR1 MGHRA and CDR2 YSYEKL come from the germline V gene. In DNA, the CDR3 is TGCGCCAGCAGCCAAGGCCCAGTTGGGGCTCAAGAGACCCAGTACTTC. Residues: CASSQGPVGAQETQYF.

This CDR3 is CASSLGTGGRETQYF. The CDR3 nucleotides read TGTGCCAGCAGCCTCGGGACAGGGGGTCGGGAGACCCAGTACTTC. V is TRBV5-8 and J is TRBJ2-5; 11 bases map to TRBD1. Germline V gene sequence: CDR1 SGHTS, CDR2 YDEGEE. J was trimmed by 5 bases and V by 4 bases; bases with no gene match: 7. CDR3 length: 15 residues.

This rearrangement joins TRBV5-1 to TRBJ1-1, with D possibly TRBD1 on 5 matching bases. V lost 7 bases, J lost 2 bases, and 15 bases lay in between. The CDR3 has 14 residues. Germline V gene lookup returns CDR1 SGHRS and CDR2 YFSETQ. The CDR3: CASSASRVNTEAFF. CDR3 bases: TGCGCCAGCTCCGCCTCCAGGGTAAACACTGAAGCTTTCTTT.

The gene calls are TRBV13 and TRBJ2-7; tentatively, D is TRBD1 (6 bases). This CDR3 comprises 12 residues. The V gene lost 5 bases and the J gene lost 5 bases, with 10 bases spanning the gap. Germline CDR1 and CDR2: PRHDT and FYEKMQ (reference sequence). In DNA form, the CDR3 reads TGTGCCAGCAGCCCACAGGGTGACGAGCAGTACTTC. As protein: CASSPQGDEQYF.

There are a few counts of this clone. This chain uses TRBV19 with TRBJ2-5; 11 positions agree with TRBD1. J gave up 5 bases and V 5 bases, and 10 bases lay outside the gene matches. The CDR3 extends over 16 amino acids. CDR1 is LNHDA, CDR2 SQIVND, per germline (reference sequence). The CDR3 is CASSPGQGAEWETQYF. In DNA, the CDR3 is TGTGCCAGTAGTCCCGGACAGGGGGCTGAGTGGGAGACCCAGTACTTC.

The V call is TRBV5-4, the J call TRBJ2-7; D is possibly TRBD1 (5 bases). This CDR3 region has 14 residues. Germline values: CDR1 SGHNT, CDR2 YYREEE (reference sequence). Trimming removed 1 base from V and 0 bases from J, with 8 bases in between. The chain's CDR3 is CASSLWGPSYEQYF. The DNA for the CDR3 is TGTGCCAGCAGCTTGTGGGGCCCCTCCTACGAGCAGTACTTC.

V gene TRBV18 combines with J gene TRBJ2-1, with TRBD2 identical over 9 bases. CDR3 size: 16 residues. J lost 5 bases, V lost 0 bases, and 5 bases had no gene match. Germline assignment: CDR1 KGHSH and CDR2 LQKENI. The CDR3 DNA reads TGTGCCAGCTCACCACCGGGTCTAGCGGGGAACAATGAGCAGTTCTTC. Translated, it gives CASSPPGLAGNNEQFF.

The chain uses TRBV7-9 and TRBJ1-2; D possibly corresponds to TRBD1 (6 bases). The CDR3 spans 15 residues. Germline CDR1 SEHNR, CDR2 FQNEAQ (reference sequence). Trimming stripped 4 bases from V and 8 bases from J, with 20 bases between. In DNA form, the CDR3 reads TGTGCCAGCAGCTCCGCGAGCAGGGGCCTAAGCGGCTACACCTTC. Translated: CASSSASRGLSGYTF.

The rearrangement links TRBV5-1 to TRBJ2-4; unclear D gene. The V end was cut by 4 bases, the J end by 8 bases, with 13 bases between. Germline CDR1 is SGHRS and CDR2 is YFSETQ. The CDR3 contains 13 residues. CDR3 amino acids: CASSQNYLDIQYF. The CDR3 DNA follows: TGCGCCAGCAGCCAGAATTATTTGGACATTCAGTACTTC. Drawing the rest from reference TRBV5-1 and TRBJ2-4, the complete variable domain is KAGVTQTPRYLIKTRGQQVTLSCSPISGHRSVSWYQQTPGQGLQFLFEYFSETQRNKGNFPGRFSGRQFSNSRSEMNVSTLELGDSALYLCASSQNYLDIQYFGAGTRLSVL.

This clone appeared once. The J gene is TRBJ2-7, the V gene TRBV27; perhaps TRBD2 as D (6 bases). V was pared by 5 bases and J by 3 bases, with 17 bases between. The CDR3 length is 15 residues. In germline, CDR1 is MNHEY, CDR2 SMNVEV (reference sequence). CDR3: CASSPLTGLLYEQYF. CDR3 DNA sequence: TGTGCCAGCAGTCCCTTAACCGGACTACTCTACGAGCAGTACTTC.

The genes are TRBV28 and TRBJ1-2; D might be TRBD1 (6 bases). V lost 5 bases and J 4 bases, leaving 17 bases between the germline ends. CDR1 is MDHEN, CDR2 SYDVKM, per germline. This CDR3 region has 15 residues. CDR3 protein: CASSTRGARSYGYTF. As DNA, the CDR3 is TGTGCCAGCAGTACACGGGGGGCGCGGTCCTATGGCTACACCTTC.